This T cell receptor beta chain derives from a study of Ad26.COV2.S vaccination and SARS-CoV-2 variants. Turning to the study itself: Participant was drawn from the COV1001 Ad26.COV2.S trial arm. Study-wide points: Non-spike TCR breadth did not differ much between vaccine and placebo recipients. Substantial breadth was reported for post-vaccination spike-specific CD8+ and CD4+ T cells.

Germline V lookup: CDR1 LGHNA, CDR2 YSLEER. Trimming cost V 1 base and J 0 bases, with 11 bases left between them. The CDR3 contains 16 residues. This sample's treatment: about 20 received Ad26.COV2.S at low or high dose, single or two shots; about 5 received placebo; per-sample allocation not given. Collection of samples fell on day 63 after the first vaccine or placebo injection. This vaccine is an Ad26 vector that expresses the Wuhan-strain SARS-CoV-2 spike. As to this clone: The antigen is unknown.

Clones were sequenced by immunoSEQ multiplex PCR, and TCRdb holds only the in-frame ones, with some missing. The sample holds 200,000 to 300,000 clones, around 89% seen once. The rearrangement links TRBV4-3 to TRBJ2-3; TRBD1 or TRBD2 may be the D gene (6 bases each). This TCR was sampled from a person between 18 and 60 years old who received the Ad26.COV2.S COVID-19 vaccine or a placebo. The source material was peripheral blood, sampled in a trial of Ad26.COV2.S vaccine versus placebo. The CDR3 here is CASSQAGDWSTDTQYF. CDR3 DNA: TGCGCCAGCAGCCAAGCAGGGGACTGGAGCACAGATACGCAGTATTTT.